The 11 T cell receptor beta chains below were found in one sample sequenced in a study of early stage breast cancer tumors. Here immunoSEQ multiplex PCR was the method, and the copy in TCRdb shows in-frame clones only, minus some. The sample records under 20,000 clones, around four fifths being singletons. Material: blood. The receptors stem from a person between 70 and 80 years old with breast cancer.

The rearrangement links TRBV7-8 to TRBJ2-5; TRBD2 aligns across 12 bases. V lost 3 bases and J lost 2; bases outside the gene matches: 4. The CDR3 sequence is 16 residues long. Germline-derived CDR1 and CDR2 are SGHVS and FQNEAQ. CDR3 region: CASSFSSGGGQETQYF. DNA of the CDR3: TGTGCCAGCAGCTTTTCTAGCGGGGGGGGGCAAGAGACCCAGTACTTC. The complete variable domain, with remaining parts taken from reference TRBV7-8 and TRBJ2-5, reads GAGVSQSPRYKVAKRGQDVALRCDPISGHVSLFWYQQALGQGPEFLTYFQNEAQLDKSGLPSDRFFAERPEGSVSTLKIQRTQQEDSAVYLCASSFSSGGGQETQYFGPGTRLLVL.

The V and J genes are TRBV15 and TRBJ2-2; TRBD2 is a possible D gene (6 bases). The germline CDR1 and CDR2 sequences are LNHNV and YYDKDF (reference sequence). This CDR3 is built from 14 residues. V dropped 1 base and J dropped 6 bases, with 9 bases sitting between them. The CDR3 bases are TGTGCCACCAGCAGAGGGGGGGTCCCCGGGGAGCTGTTTTTT. Amino acids: CATSRGGVPGELFF.

The chain uses TRBV11-1 and TRBJ1-1; D is perhaps TRBD1 (5 bases). This CDR3 contains 15 residues. CDR1 is SGHAT, CDR2 FQDESV, per germline (reference sequence). Trimming took off 5 bases at V and 5 bases at J, with 18 bases between the two ends. The CDR3 bases are TGTGCCAGCAGCCCGCGGGCGGGGCTGGGGACTGAAGCTTTCTTT. Translating gives CASSPRAGLGTEAFF.

The sample holds a few counts of this clone. This chain joins TRBV18 and TRBJ1-5; perhaps TRBD1 as D (5 bases). Trimming cost V 0 bases and J 4 bases, with 7 bases left between them. This CDR3 contains 14 residues. Germline V gives CDR1 KGHSH, CDR2 LQKENI. CDR3: CASSPPGGNQPQHF. In nucleotides, the CDR3 is TGTGCCAGCTCACCACCGGGGGGAAATCAGCCCCAGCATTTT.

The chain combines TRBV5-1 with TRBJ1-1; D not resolved. This CDR3 has 14 residues. Germline V CDR1 and CDR2: SGHRS, YFSETQ. Deletions cut 3 bases from V and 6 bases from J, with 15 bases between. CDR3 nucleotides: TGCGCCAGCAGCTCACAGTTACAGTGGGCTGAAGCTTTCTTT. It yields the protein CASSSQLQWAEAFF.

Only a few counts were recorded for this clone. The chain has TRBV4-1 and TRBJ2-7, with TRBD1 as a possible D gene (6 bases). This CDR3 has 16 residues. V was shortened by 0 bases and J by 4 bases, with 16 bases between the two germline ends. The germline V gene has CDR1 MGHRA and CDR2 YSYEKL. For the CDR3, the DNA is TGCGCCAGCAGCCAAGATTCAGGGCAGGGGTGGTACGAGCAGTACTTC. This sequence encodes CASSQDSGQGWYEQYF.

The rearrangement uses TRBV28 and TRBJ1-2; 11 nucleotides agree with TRBD1. The CDR3 is 14 residues long. Per the germline V gene, CDR1 is MDHEN and CDR2 is SYDVKM. With 2 bases clipped from V and 7 bases from J, the junction kept 3 bases outside the gene matches. DNA for the CDR3: TGTGCCAGCAGTTTACCGGGACAGGGGGGTGGCTACACCTTC. This sequence encodes CASSLPGQGGGYTF.

This chain joins TRBV15 and TRBJ1-2; 9 bases line up with TRBD1. There are 16 residues in the CDR3. Looked up from germline, CDR1 is LNHNV and CDR2 is YYDKDF (reference sequence). V lost 0 bases, J lost 4 bases, and 6 bases stayed unmatched. The CDR3 region is CATSRDLPGQGYGYTF. The CDR3 DNA reads TGTGCCACCAGCAGAGATCTACCGGGACAGGGCTATGGCTACACCTTC.

CDR3 coding DNA: TGTGCCTGGAGTGTTCGTGTCGGGGTACGTGCCCAAGAGACCCAGTACTTC. Encoded protein: CAWSVRVGVRAQETQYF. This chain connects TRBV30 to TRBJ2-5, with a possible D match to TRBD2 (5 bases). This CDR3 contains 17 residues. Germline loops: CDR1 GTSNPN, CDR2 SVGIG (reference sequence). Between the trimmed V and J ends, which lost 0 bases and 1 base, there was a span of 18 bases.

This chain connects TRBV19 to TRBJ1-5; tentative D call: TRBD1 (6 bases). This CDR3 is built from 15 residues. The V end lost 5 bases, the J end lost 7 bases, and 18 bases lay between the germline ends. CDR1 LNHDA and CDR2 SQIVND come from the germline V gene (reference sequence). In nucleotides, the CDR3 is TGTGCCAGTAGTGTAGGGGGTGGGGCAGGACAGCCCCAGCATTTT. It specifies CASSVGGGAGQPQHF.

The rearrangement links TRBV7-8 to TRBJ1-5; TRBD1 might be the D (6 bases). CDR1 is SGHVS, CDR2 FQNEAQ, per germline. The CDR3 contains 14 residues. V gave up 5 bases and J gave up 3 bases, with 11 bases separating them. The CDR3 DNA reads as TGTGCCAGCAGCCTCCGGGACACCAATCAGCCCCAGCATTTT. This codes for CASSLRDTNQPQHF.